Listed below are T cell receptor beta chains from one sample, sequenced in a study of control samples from healthy donors and cancer patients. Profiled with immunoSEQ multiplex PCR; TCRdb holds only in-frame clones, not every one. The sample lists more than 140,000 clones, more than 80% occurring once. Sequenced: blood. The receptor source for this set is a man younger than 35 in good health. The CDR3 runs from the conserved cysteine through the conserved F or W. The D gene is left open where the match is weak. The size of a clone is reported for some rows only, either as once, few or many, or as a class for expanded clones.

j_call v_call d_call clone_size cdr3_aa cdr3_nt
TRBJ2-5 TRBV19 TRBD2 . CATVDGSGGKETQYF TGTGCCACAGTAGATGGTAGCGGGGGGAAGGAGACCCAGTACTTC
TRBJ1-1 TRBV19 . . CASSTRETGAEAFF TGTGCCAGTAGCACCAGAGAGACGGGCGCTGAAGCTTTCTTT
TRBJ2-3 TRBV5-4 TRBD2 . CASSLTSGGAGIDTQYF TGTGCCAGCAGCCTGACTAGCGGGGGGGCGGGCATAGATACGCAGTATTTT
TRBJ1-2 TRBV18 TRBD1 . CASSPPGGYADYGYTF TGTGCCAGCTCACCCCCAGGGGGGTACGCGGACTATGGCTACACCTTC
TRBJ1-2 TRBV7-9 . . CASSLSDVRNGYTF TGTGCCAGCAGCTTGTCTGACGTCAGAAATGGCTACACCTTC
TRBJ1-2 TRBV5-1 TRBD1 . CASSTGEGPYGYTF TGCGCCAGCAGCACAGGGGAAGGACCATATGGCTACACCTTC
TRBJ2-3 TRBV12-3/TRBV12-4 . . CASNWDGRDTQYF TGTGCCAGCAACTGGGACGGTAGAGATACGCAGTATTTT
TRBJ1-1 TRBV12-3/TRBV12-4 . . CASSPQNTEAFF TGTGCCAGCAGTCCCCAGAACACTGAAGCTTTCTTT
TRBJ1-1 TRBV6-2/TRBV6-3 TRBD1 . CASSRGTGSAFF TGTGCCAGCAGTAGGGGGACAGGGTCGGCTTTCTTT
TRBJ2-5 TRBV7-9 TRBD2 . CASSLRLAEETQYF TGTGCCAGCAGCTTACGGCTAGCGGAAGAGACCCAGTACTTC
TRBJ1-2 TRBV7-2 . . CASSLELGPPNYGYTF TGTGCCAGCAGCTTAGAATTAGGCCCGCCGAACTATGGCTACACCTTC
TRBJ2-7 TRBV6-6 . few CASSYSRQEQYF TGTGCCAGCAGTTACTCGCGGCAGGAGCAGTACTTC
TRBJ1-4 TRBV30 . . CAWSVRWAGNEKLFF TGTGCCTGGAGTGTTAGGTGGGCAGGAAACGAAAAACTGTTTTTT
TRBJ1-1 TRBV5-4 . . CASSPLVGENTEAFF TGTGCCAGCAGCCCCTTGGTAGGGGAAAACACTGAAGCTTTCTTT
TRBJ2-3 TRBV6-2/TRBV6-3 TRBD2 . CASSYGAAGGIHTQYF TGTGCCAGCAGTTACGGTGCCGCGGGGGGTATACATACGCAGTATTTT
TRBJ1-1 TRBV7-9 . few CASSLTQVRPEAFF TGTGCCAGCAGCTTAACGCAGGTACGACCTGAAGCTTTCTTT
TRBJ1-1 TRBV25-1 . . CASSGVKSLGDSEAFF TGTGCCAGCAGCGGGGTGAAAAGTTTGGGGGATTCTGAAGCTTTCTTT
TRBJ1-6 TRBV6-2/TRBV6-3 TRBD1 . CASSQGAFSPLHF TGTGCCAGCAGTCAGGGGGCGTTTTCACCCCTCCACTTT
TRBJ1-6 TRBV7-2 . few CASSLAIYNSPLHF TGTGCCAGCAGCCTAGCAATTTATAATTCACCCCTCCACTTT
TRBJ1-1 TRBV19 . . CASSPATANTEAFF TGTGCCAGTAGTCCAGCGACAGCCAACACTGAAGCTTTCTTT
TRBJ1-1 TRBV6-5 . . CASSYGFSVTEAFF TGTGCCAGCAGTTACGGATTCTCGGTCACTGAAGCTTTCTTT
TRBJ1-4 TRBV4-1 . . CASSRDDRSPLFEKLFF TGCGCCAGCAGCCGGGATGACAGGAGCCCCTTGTTTGAAAAACTGTTTTTT
TRBJ2-3 TRBV7-9 . . CASSRYIPLSTDTQYF TGTGCCAGCAGCCGATATATTCCATTAAGCACAGATACGCAGTATTTT
TRBJ1-6 TRBV5-1 . . CASSLALHGNSPLHF TGCGCCAGCAGCTTGGCCTTACACGGGAATTCACCCCTCCACTTT
TRBJ2-2 TRBV28 . . CALGRPNTGELFF TGTGCCCTGGGGCGGCCGAACACCGGGGAGCTGTTTTTT
TRBJ1-3 TRBV28 . . CASSFGAVGGNTIYF TGTGCCAGCAGTTTTGGTGCAGTGGGAGGAAACACCATATATTTT
TRBJ2-1 TRBV3-1/TRBV3-2 TRBD1 . CASTPGTGDNEQFF TGTGCCAGCACCCCCGGGACAGGGGACAATGAGCAGTTCTTC
TRBJ1-6 TRBV7-2 TRBD1 . CASSLTGQGGSPLHF TGTGCCAGCAGCTTAACGGGACAGGGAGGTTCACCCCTCCACTTT
TRBJ1-1 TRBV5-5 . once CASSLEHTDRTEAFF TGTGCCAGCAGCTTGGAACACACCGATCGGACTGAAGCTTTCTTT
TRBJ1-2 TRBV21-1 . once CASSKARQKGDSYGYTF TGTGCCAGCAGCAAAGCTAGACAAAAGGGGGACAGCTATGGCTACACCTTC
TRBJ2-2 TRBV7-9 TRBD2 . CASSPPPPSGGKTGELFF TGTGCCAGCAGCCCTCCACCCCCCAGCGGGGGAAAGACCGGGGAGCTGTTTTTT
TRBJ2-7 TRBV19 . . CASSMGLSYEQYF TGTGCCAGTAGTATGGGACTTTCCTACGAGCAGTACTTC
TRBJ2-1 TRBV6-1 TRBD2 . CASSEARTSGAREQFF TGTGCCAGCAGTGAAGCCCGGACTAGCGGGGCGAGGGAGCAGTTCTTC
TRBJ2-5 TRBV6-5 . . CASRPEWAQETQYF TGTGCCAGCAGGCCCGAGTGGGCCCAAGAGACCCAGTACTTC
TRBJ1-5 TRBV5-6 . . CASSLGAGDQPQHF TGTGCCAGCAGCTTGGGGGCGGGAGATCAGCCCCAGCATTTT
TRBJ2-1 TRBV16 . . CASSQRWPDRDEQFF TGTGCCAGCAGCCAGAGGTGGCCTGATCGGGATGAGCAGTTCTTC
TRBJ1-2 TRBV14 . . CASSQLVGGYTF TGTGCCAGCAGCCAACTGGTAGGCGGCTACACCTTC
TRBJ1-2 TRBV5-1 . . CASSARQADYGYTF TGCGCCAGCAGCGCCCGGCAGGCGGACTATGGCTACACCTTC
TRBJ1-1 TRBV20-1 . . CSSCGVGDMNTEAFF TGCAGTTCTTGTGGGGTCGGGGACATGAACACTGAAGCTTTCTTT
TRBJ1-2 TRBV11-2 . . CASSLPRTGVNYGYTF TGTGCCAGCAGCTTACCTCGAACAGGAGTCAACTATGGCTACACCTTC
TRBJ2-7 TRBV7-2 . . CASSVGTGREQYF TGTGCCAGCAGCGTCGGAACTGGGCGCGAGCAGTACTTC
TRBJ1-1 TRBV21-1 . . CASSHWVTEAFF TGTGCCAGCAGTCACTGGGTCACTGAAGCTTTCTTT
TRBJ1-4 TRBV11-2 TRBD1 . CASSSPGQGAGEKLFF TGTGCCAGCAGTTCCCCCGGACAGGGGGCGGGAGAAAAACTGTTTTTT
TRBJ2-6 TRBV4-2 . . CASSPGQEGSGANVLTF TGTGCCAGCAGCCCGGGACAAGAAGGCTCTGGGGCCAACGTCCTGACTTTC
TRBJ1-2 TRBV6-5 TRBD1 . CASSYQDRGYGYTF TGTGCCAGCAGTTACCAGGACAGGGGCTATGGCTACACCTTC
TRBJ1-1 TRBV5-4 . once CASSSSFLNTEAFF TGTGCCAGCAGCTCTTCCTTCTTGAACACTGAAGCTTTCTTT
TRBJ2-7 TRBV5-6 TRBD1 once CASSLIETGGQYF TGTGCCAGCAGCTTGATTGAGACAGGGGGTCAGTACTTC
TRBJ2-5 TRBV12-3/TRBV12-4 . . CASSLIQFVTQYF TGTGCCAGCAGTTTGATTCAATTTGTGACCCAGTACTTC
TRBJ1-2 TRBV6-1 . . CASSGSDRSANYGYTF TGTGCCAGCAGTGGCTCAGACAGGTCCGCTAACTATGGCTACACCTTC
TRBJ1-6 TRBV3-1/TRBV3-2 . . CASSHQGEPYNSPLHF TGTGCCAGCAGCCATCAAGGGGAACCATATAATTCACCCCTCCACTTT
TRBJ2-7 TRBV7-2 . . CASSLALAGLQYF TGTGCCAGCAGCTTAGCGCTGGCAGGACTTCAGTACTTC
TRBJ1-2 TRBV6-6 TRBD1 . CASRETGGDYGYTF TGTGCCAGCAGGGAGACAGGGGGCGACTATGGCTACACCTTC
TRBJ1-2 TRBV7-2 TRBD1 . CASSPEGQQSYGYTF TGTGCCAGCAGCCCGGAGGGACAGCAGAGCTATGGCTACACCTTC